The clone carrying this T cell receptor (beta chain) was counted many times. Unique molecular identifiers were in the cDNA, with template-switch universal primer binding. TCRdb called the 5' RACE reads again in MiXCR, with one record for every CDR3 protein. The sample has 130,000 to 150,000 distinct CDR3 sequences, roughly 3.3% seen once. Germline values: CDR1 GTSNPN, CDR2 SVGIG (reference sequence). Trimming left V 4 bases short and J 1 base short, with 1 base between. The CDR3 runs 11 residues. These data are taken from a study of identical twins. This TCR derives from a young man in good health. The gene calls are TRBV30 and TRBJ2-2; the D is unclear. Sequencing used memory T cells sorted from blood. The CDR3 loop is CAWMNTGELFF. Written as DNA, the CDR3 is TGTGCCTGGATGAACACCGGGGAGCTGTTTTTT.